These T cell receptor beta chains were read from a single sample in a study of naive and memory T cell subsets. One entry per CDR3 protein results from TCRdb running MiXCR on the UMI-ligation and nested PCR reads. This sample carries around 18,000 distinct CDR3 sequences, 8% to 9.5% of them seen once, and the ten largest clones take roughly 23%. Sequencing used central memory CD8+ T cells from blood. All receptors come from a human donor in good health. Each CDR3 is given with its conserved first and last residue. The D gene is left open where the match is weak. Rows may omit the clone size; those that give it use once, few, many or a size class.

V gene	clone size	D gene	J gene	CDR3 DNA	CDR3 protein
TRBV7-3	many	TRBD2	TRBJ2-1	TGTGCCAGCAGCCCCGGGACTAGCCTTATCAATGAGCAGTTCTTC	CASSPGTSLINEQFF
TRBV25-1	few	.	TRBJ1-2	TGTGCCAGCAGTGACGTGGGCAGGGACTATGGCTACACCTTC	CASSDVGRDYGYTF
TRBV28	few	.	TRBJ2-7	TGTGCCAGCAGCCCTCAGGGGGAGCAGTACTTC	CASSPQGEQYF
TRBV19	medium-sized	TRBD2	TRBJ2-3	TGTGCCAGTAAGGCGGGAGGGGATACAGATACGCAGTATTTT	CASKAGGDTDTQYF
TRBV27	few	.	TRBJ2-3	TGTGCCAGCAAGTTTGCGGGCCCCAAAGATACGCAGTATTTT	CASKFAGPKDTQYF
TRBV4-3	many	TRBD2	TRBJ2-1	TGCGCCAGCAGCCCAAGTAGCGGGCAGACCTACAATGAGCAGTTCTTC	CASSPSSGQTYNEQFF
TRBV20-1	large	TRBD2	TRBJ2-5	TGCAGTGCTAGAAAAGGACCTTCGGTAGCGGGGGGGCCAGGGGAGACCCAGTACTTC	CSARKGPSVAGGPGETQYF
TRBV29-1	many	.	TRBJ1-2	TGCAGCATCTACCACCTTGGTGGCTACACCTTC	CSIYHLGGYTF
TRBV14	few	.	TRBJ2-1	TGTGCCAGCAGCCAAGATGCTGGCGACTCCTACAATGAGCAGTTCTTC	CASSQDAGDSYNEQFF
TRBV19	many	TRBD1	TRBJ1-2	TGTGCCAGTAGTATTGGACAGGGGATGGAGAGCTACACCTTC	CASSIGQGMESYTF
TRBV6-2/TRBV6-3	many	.	TRBJ2-3	TGTGCCAGCAGTCCCAAATCGACAGATACGCAGTATTTT	CASSPKSTDTQYF
TRBV25-1	few	.	TRBJ2-6	TGTGCCAGCCTAGGGACATTCGGCGGCTCTGGGGCCAACGTCCTGACTTTC	CASLGTFGGSGANVLTF
TRBV13	many	TRBD2	TRBJ2-3	TGTGCCAGCAGCTTAGGTGGGGCGGGAGCAGATACGCAGTATTTT	CASSLGGAGADTQYF
TRBV5-6	many	.	TRBJ2-7	TGTGCCAGCAGCTTGTGGTCGGCACCACTTAGGAGTGGCGAGCAGTACTTC	CASSLWSAPLRSGEQYF
TRBV7-9	many	.	TRBJ2-5	TGTGCCAGCAGCTTAGACCTCTCCCAAGAGACCCAGTACTTC	CASSLDLSQETQYF
TRBV7-6	many	TRBD2	TRBJ2-3	TGTGCCAGCAGCGTTCTGCTTAGCGGGGCCGATACGCAGTATTTT	CASSVLLSGADTQYF
TRBV7-2	few	.	TRBJ2-2	TGTGCCAGCAATCAGGAGGAGGGGACCGGGGAGCTGTTTTTT	CASNQEEGTGELFF
TRBV5-6	many	TRBD2	TRBJ2-3	TGTGCCAGCAGTTTCAACTCTGGACTAGCGGGGTTCGGTGATACGCAGTATTTT	CASSFNSGLAGFGDTQYF
TRBV5-6	many	TRBD2	TRBJ2-1	TGTGCCAGCAGCTTGGGTCGCGGGAGCGACTCCTACAATGAGCAGTTCTTC	CASSLGRGSDSYNEQFF
TRBV29-1	many	.	TRBJ1-3	TGCAGCGCCCAAAAAGGAAATGGGGGAAACACCATATATTTT	CSAQKGNGGNTIYF
TRBV12-3/TRBV12-4	many	.	TRBJ1-5	TGTGCCAGCAGTTTATGGGGTGGGCAGCCCCAGCATTTT	CASSLWGGQPQHF
TRBV11-2	many	.	TRBJ2-7	TGTGCCAGCAGCTTATCGTATACCTCCTACGAGCAGTACTTC	CASSLSYTSYEQYF
TRBV6-5	many	.	TRBJ2-5	TGTGCCAGCAGTTACCTCCTGGGGGTAAAAGAGACCCAGTACTTC	CASSYLLGVKETQYF
TRBV7-2	many	.	TRBJ2-3	TGTGCCAGCAGCCAAGTAGGGAGGATCACAGATACGCAGTATTTT	CASSQVGRITDTQYF
TRBV4-2	many	.	TRBJ2-6	TGTGCCAGCAGCCAAGGGGAATCGTCTGGGGCCAACGTCCTGACTTTC	CASSQGESSGANVLTF
TRBV20-1	few	TRBD1	TRBJ2-1	TGCAGTGCCCCTACGGGACAGGGGGCCAGCTCCTACAATGAGCAGTTCTTC	CSAPTGQGASSYNEQFF
TRBV27	few	TRBD2	TRBJ2-4	TGTGCCAGCACCATCATAGCGGGGCCGGGGGACATTCAGTACTTC	CASTIIAGPGDIQYF
TRBV20-1	.	TRBD1	TRBJ2-7	TGCAGTGCTAGACTACCCTACCGGCGACAGGGTAGAAGGGGCGAGCAGTACTTC	CSARLPYRRQGRRGEQYF
TRBV6-4	few	.	TRBJ2-2	TGTGCCAGCAGTCTAATTAGCGGAACCGGGGAGCTGTTTTTT	CASSLISGTGELFF
TRBV3-1	.	.	TRBJ2-3	TGTGCCAGCAGCCAAGATCTGGGGTCTGTGGCCACAGATACGCAGTATTTT	CASSQDLGSVATDTQYF
TRBV18	many	.	TRBJ2-1	TGTGCCAGCTCACCACCCCCGGGAAGCGCGAGCTCCTACAATGAGCAGTTCTTC	CASSPPPGSASSYNEQFF
TRBV12-3/TRBV12-4	medium-sized	.	TRBJ2-7	TGTGCCAGCAGCTCCGGGACAAGGGAAGTCTCCTACGAGCAGTACTTC	CASSSGTREVSYEQYF
TRBV20-1	few	TRBD2	TRBJ2-3	TGCAGTGCTGCGCCCGGCGCTAGCGGGATAGATACGCAGTATTTT	CSAAPGASGIDTQYF
TRBV12-3/TRBV12-4	.	.	TRBJ2-3	TGTGCCAGCAGTTTTTGGTTTGTGTATGGAGATACGCAGTATTTT	CASSFWFVYGDTQYF
TRBV12-3/TRBV12-4	few	.	TRBJ1-1	TGTGCCAGCAGGGGTCCCACTGAAGCTTTCTTT	CASRGPTEAFF
TRBV29-1	few	.	TRBJ2-7	TGCAGCGTTGTCCCCCTAGACAGCAAATACGAGCAGTACTTC	CSVVPLDSKYEQYF
TRBV15	few	.	TRBJ2-6	TGTGCCACCAGCAGAGTTCAAGGCTCTGGGGCCAACGTCCTGACTTTC	CATSRVQGSGANVLTF
TRBV20-1	many	TRBD2	TRBJ2-3	TGCAGTGCTAGAGATCATAGCGGGGGCGACTCGGATACGCAGTATTTT	CSARDHSGGDSDTQYF
TRBV20-1	.	TRBD1	TRBJ2-3	TGCAGTGCTAGAGCTTACGACAGGGGAAACACAGATACGCAGTATTTT	CSARAYDRGNTDTQYF
TRBV4-3	.	.	TRBJ1-6	TGCGCCAGCAGCCAAGAGGCGGAATCAGCCCTCCACTTT	CASSQEAESALHF
TRBV2	.	TRBD2	TRBJ2-3	TGTGCCATCATACTAGCGGCTAGCACAGATACGCAGTATTTT	CAIILAASTDTQYF
TRBV12-3/TRBV12-4	.	.	TRBJ1-5	TGTGCCACCAATGCCCTGTGGCCAGGGATTAATCAGCCCCAGCATTTT	CATNALWPGINQPQHF
TRBV20-1	.	.	TRBJ1-4	TGCAGTGCTAGAGACCCGATGGGCGCCCGAAAACTGTTTTTT	CSARDPMGARKLFF
TRBV12-3/TRBV12-4	many	.	TRBJ1-2	TGTGCCAGCAGACAGGGAGGCGGCTACACCTTC	CASRQGGGYTF
TRBV28	few	.	TRBJ1-5	TGTGCCAGCAGAAAACAGGGAAATCAGCCCCAGCATTTT	CASRKQGNQPQHF
TRBV28	many	TRBD2	TRBJ2-5	TGTGCCAGCAGTTCTCTAGGACTAGAAGAGACCCAGTACTTC	CASSSLGLEETQYF
TRBV7-6	few	.	TRBJ2-2	.	CASSHLLGFGEGGELFF
TRBV2	.	.	TRBJ1-2	TGTGCCAGCACCTTGACAGTCTATGGCTACACCTTC	CASTLTVYGYTF
TRBV12-3/TRBV12-4	few	.	TRBJ1-6	TGTGCCAGCAGTTTAGAGGTCGGTTATTCACCCCTCCACTTT	CASSLEVGYSPLHF
TRBV20-1	many	TRBD2	TRBJ2-5	TGCAGTGCTAGGGTCGGGACTAGCTCGGAGACCCAGTACTTC	CSARVGTSSETQYF
TRBV4-3	.	.	TRBJ1-1	TGCGCCAGCAGCCAAGATGACGCTGGCAACACTGAAGCTTTCTTT	CASSQDDAGNTEAFF